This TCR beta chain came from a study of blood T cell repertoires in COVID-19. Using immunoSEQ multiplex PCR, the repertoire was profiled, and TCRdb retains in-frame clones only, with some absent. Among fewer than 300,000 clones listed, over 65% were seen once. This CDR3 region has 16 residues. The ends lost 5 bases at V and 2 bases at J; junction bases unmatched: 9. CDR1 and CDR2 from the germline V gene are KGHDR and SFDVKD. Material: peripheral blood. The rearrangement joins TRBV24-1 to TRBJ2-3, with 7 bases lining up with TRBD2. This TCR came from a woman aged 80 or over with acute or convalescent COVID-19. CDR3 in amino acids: CATSGGGNPYTDTQYF. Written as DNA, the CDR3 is TGTGCCACCAGTGGGGGGGGGAACCCCTACACAGATACGCAGTATTTT.